This entry features one T cell receptor beta chain sequence. Its antigen is still unknown. This specimen belongs to a study of radiation and T cells in renal cell carcinoma. The table came from immunoSEQ multiplex PCR; TCRdb's copy has only in-frame clones and leaves some out. The sample contains roughly 14,000 clones, around two thirds of which appear only once. Regarding treatment: treatment-naive control, cytoreductive nephrectomy. Sequenced control tumors were from about ten males and a few females, median age roughly 53. Germline V CDR1 and CDR2: LGHNA, YSLEER. The CDR3 is 15 amino acids. Trimming removed 2 bases at V and 6 bases at J, with 14 bases between. General study results and limits: Top 100 clonotypes averaged approximately 50% in irradiated versus roughly 45% in nephrectomy-only tumors. Compared with controls, irradiated tumors had more, larger dominant CDR3 motifs.

The rearrangement uses TRBV4-3 and TRBJ2-1; D unresolved. This specimen was tumor tissue, taken from a patient whose treatment was nephrectomy without radiotherapy. The receptor was isolated from a man aged 60 to 69 with renal cell carcinoma. As DNA, the CDR3 is TGCGCCAGCAGCCAACAACTCAAGCTGGGCAATGAGCAGTTCTTC. Amino acid sequence: CASSQQLKLGNEQFF.